This T cell receptor (beta chain) derives from a study of siplizumab effects on memory and regulatory T cells. The germline V gene encodes CDR1 LGHNT and CDR2 FRNRAP. The junction had 1 base not matched to a gene; V was cut back by 3 bases and J by 3 bases. This CDR3 is built from 13 residues. Study-wide findings and caveats: It was not possible to assign a naive or memory phenotype to roughly 80-96% of proliferating CD4+ or CD8+ clones. Fewer alloreactive sequences mapped to unstimulated CD4+ memory cells under siplizumab. Tregs proliferating in siplizumab cultures lacked confirmation of their suppressive function.

On this clone itself: Its antigen is as yet unknown.

The study assayed 75,000 to 100,000 TCR templates per sample. Produced via immunoSEQ multiplex PCR; TCRdb's table is partial and in-frame only. The table lists approximately 84,000 clones, around 95% of them singletons. This chain links TRBV12-5 with TRBJ2-7, with 8 bases fitting TRBD1. Source material: CD8+ T cells sorted from blood. This receptor was obtained from a human donor in good health. CDR3 sequence reads: CASGLGTGYEQYF. The CDR3 DNA reads TGTGCTAGTGGTTTAGGGACAGGCTACGAGCAGTACTTC.